This T cell receptor beta chain was sequenced during a study of blood T cells in healthy people across ages. A word on this clonotype: Its target is unknown.

CDR1 is SGHTA and CDR2 is FQGTGA in the germline V gene. V was trimmed by 5 bases and J by 6 bases, leaving 19 bases between them. The CDR3 consists of 15 residues. Collection of about 9.4 milliliters of peripheral blood was performed for each donor. Regarding the study as a whole: TCR beta diversity tracked closely with naive T cell percentage.

A J-beta primer mix and a sample-barcoded 5' primer were used in a second PCR of roughly 6 to 12 cycles. Each CDR3 protein gets one entry after TCRdb re-called the 5' RACE reads with MiXCR. The table lists roughly 800,000 distinct CDR3 sequences, roughly 24% of them singletons. Another study also made use of these data, one on T cells of mothers and their children.

The chain joins TRBV7-3 to TRBJ1-2; weak D call: TRBD1 (5 bases). This TCR derives from a boy aged 5-17 years in good health. Sequencing used blood. The CDR3 reads CASSPGYGTRDGYTF. In nucleotides, the CDR3 is TGTGCCAGCAGCCCCGGTTATGGGACCAGGGATGGCTACACCTTC.